The next 28 T cell receptor beta chains were all read from a single sample in a study of blood T cell repertoires in COVID-19. Repertoires were generated with immunoSEQ multiplex PCR, while TCRdb's copy carries only in-frame clones and drops some. Here the sample spans 90,000 to 150,000 clones, 79% being singletons. Sequencing input: peripheral blood. The receptor set was obtained from a woman aged 80 or over with acute or convalescent COVID-19.

V is TRBV19 and J is TRBJ2-3; the match to TRBD2 covers 10 bases. Germline V CDR1 and CDR2: LNHDA, SQIVND (reference sequence). The V segment lost 6 bases and the J segment 2 bases; nucleotides outside the gene matches: 5. The CDR3 spans 15 residues. CDR3 sequence: CASRPAGGFTDTQYF. CDR3 sequence (DNA): TGTGCCAGTAGACCAGCGGGGGGGTTCACAGATACGCAGTATTTT.

The chain is built from TRBV19 and TRBJ1-1; no firm D call. Germline V gene lookup returns CDR1 LNHDA and CDR2 SQIVND (reference sequence). The ends were cut back, 5 bases at V and 1 base at J, with 5 bases in the middle. This CDR3 is 12 amino acids long. CDR3 DNA sequence: TGTGCCAGTAGTTCGGGGAACACTGAAGCTTTCTTT. Translation: CASSSGNTEAFF. The whole variable domain, remainder taken from reference TRBV19 and TRBJ1-1, is DGGITQSPKYLFRKEGQNVTLSCEQNLNHDAMYWYRQDPGQGLRLIYYSQIVNDFQKGDIAEGYSVSREKKESFPLTVTSAQKNPTAFYLCASSSGNTEAFFGQGTRLTVV.

The V and J genes are TRBV7-2 and TRBJ1-2; D is uncertain. The V end lost 5 bases, the J end lost 4 bases, and 17 bases lay between the germline ends. The CDR3 is 15 residues long. CDR1 and CDR2 (germline): SGHTA, FQGNSA. The CDR3 coding sequence is TGTGCCAGCAGCGTAGGGCTCCAGGAGGGCTATGGCTACACCTTC. This sequence encodes CASSVGLQEGYGYTF.

The chain has TRBV6-2 or TRBV6-3 and TRBJ2-3; perhaps TRBD2 as D (5 bases). Trimming removed 4 bases from V and 6 bases from J, with 14 bases in between. Per germline, CDR1 MNHEY and CDR2 SVGEGT. The CDR3 totals 14 residues. CDR3 amino acids: CASSWVRGVDTQYF. DNA for the CDR3: TGTGCCAGCAGTTGGGTCCGGGGTGTGGATACGCAGTATTTT.

This sequence joins TRBV28 and TRBJ2-1, with 7 bases identical to TRBD2. Germline V gene lookup returns CDR1 MDHEN and CDR2 SYDVKM. J gave up 11 bases and V 2 bases, and 15 bases lay outside the gene matches. This CDR3 spans 16 amino acids. Here the CDR3 DNA reads TGTGCCAGCAGTTTAGGGTTTTGGCGGGAGCCGCCAAAGCAGTTCTTC. Translating gives CASSLGFWREPPKQFF.

This clone was observed once. The chain uses TRBV18 and TRBJ1-4, with D unresolved. The CDR3 length is 13 residues. Trimming took 4 bases from V and 4 from J, leaving 7 bases between them. Germline lookup yields CDR1 KGHSH and CDR2 LQKENI. The CDR3 DNA reads as TGTGCCAGCTCACAGCGATTTAATGAAAAACTGTTTTTT. As protein: CASSQRFNEKLFF.

This chain connects TRBV4-1 to TRBJ2-1; TRBD2 matches at 9 bases. The CDR3 loop spans 18 amino acids. The ends lost 3 bases at V and 8 bases at J; junction bases unmatched: 17. The germline CDR1 and CDR2 sequences are MGHRA and YSYEKL. CDR3 amino acids: CASSQVFGSSGSGYEQFF. In DNA form, the CDR3 reads TGCGCCAGCAGCCAGGTTTTTGGAAGTAGCGGGAGCGGATATGAGCAGTTCTTC.

J is TRBJ1-5 and V is TRBV6-1, with 8 bases aligning to TRBD1. The CDR3 spans 18 residues. Germline lookup yields CDR1 MNHNS and CDR2 SASEGT. The junction had 11 bases not matched to a gene; V was cut back by 2 bases and J by 2 bases. CDR3 in DNA: TGTGCCAGCAGTGAAAGGACAGGGTTTTCGTCTGGCAATCAGCCCCAGCATTTT. Protein product: CASSERTGFSSGNQPQHF.

The chain joins TRBV7-3 to TRBJ2-3; tentatively, D is TRBD1 (6 bases). Between the trimmed V and J ends, which lost 5 bases and 6 bases, there was a span of 12 bases. Germline V CDR1 and CDR2: SGHTA, FQGTGA. The CDR3 is made up of 13 amino acids. This CDR3 reads CASSPDRLDTQYF. Here the CDR3 DNA reads TGTGCCAGCAGCCCGGACAGATTGGATACGCAGTATTTT.

The genes are TRBV4-1 and TRBJ1-5; D might be TRBD1 (6 bases). Trimming took off 0 bases at V and 1 base at J, with 16 bases between the two ends. The CDR3 length is 18 residues. The germline V gene encodes CDR1 MGHRA and CDR2 YSYEKL. The CDR3 DNA reads TGCGCCAGCAGCCAAGATGACAGGATAACATTCAGCAATCAGCCCCAGCATTTT. It codes for CASSQDDRITFSNQPQHF.

There are a few counts of this clone. The gene calls are TRBV19 and TRBJ1-2; TRBD1 might be the D (5 bases). The CDR3 loop spans 13 amino acids. V dropped 7 bases and J dropped 7 bases, with 16 bases sitting between them. Germline-derived CDR1 and CDR2 are LNHDA and SQIVND (reference sequence). The CDR3, as DNA: TGTGCCAGTATAGAGACAGATAGGTCTGGCTACACCTTC. As protein: CASIETDRSGYTF.

The chain uses TRBV19 and TRBJ1-5; no clear D gene. CDR3 length equals 15 residues. The ends were cut back, 4 bases at V and 7 bases at J, with 17 bases in the middle. In germline, CDR1 is LNHDA, CDR2 SQIVND (reference sequence). Here the CDR3 reads CASSTGVGLRQPQHF. CDR3 nucleotide sequence: TGTGCCAGTAGTACCGGGGTGGGGTTACGCCAGCCCCAGCATTTT.

CDR3 in DNA: TGCGCCAGCAGCTTAGGGGGCGGAGAAAACATTCAGTACTTC. It is translated as CASSLGGGENIQYF. The chain recombines TRBV5-1 with TRBJ2-4, with 7 bases identical to TRBD1. This CDR3 is 14 amino acids long. V lost 2 bases, J lost 5 bases, and 4 bases stayed unmatched. The V gene's germline CDR1 is SGHRS and CDR2 YFSETQ.

This rearrangement joins TRBV4-2 to TRBJ1-6; unclear D gene. In germline, CDR1 is LGHNA, CDR2 YNFKEQ. This CDR3 region has 16 residues. V dropped 0 bases and J dropped 5 bases, with 11 bases sitting between them. CDR3: CASSQDWARDNSPLHF. CDR3 nucleotides: TGTGCCAGCAGCCAAGATTGGGCCAGAGATAATTCACCCCTCCACTTT.

The rearrangement uses TRBV30 and TRBJ1-6; weak D call: TRBD1 (6 bases). The V gene's germline CDR1 is GTSNPN and CDR2 SVGIG (reference sequence). The V end was cut by 2 bases, the J end by 16 bases, with 18 bases between. The CDR3 has 13 amino acids. The CDR3: CAWSCNYRAKLHF. As DNA, the CDR3 is TGTGCCTGGAGTTGTAACTACAGGGCAAAGCTCCACTTT.

This clone has only a few counts. The gene calls are TRBV29-1 and TRBJ1-2; TRBD1 might be the D (5 bases). V was trimmed by 4 bases and J by 2 bases, leaving 20 bases between them. The CDR3 contains 16 residues. Looked up from germline, CDR1 is SQVTM and CDR2 is ANQGSEA. The CDR3 DNA sequence: TGCAGCGTTGGGCAGGGTCCTACCCCAAAGAACTATGGCTACACCTTC. It is translated as CSVGQGPTPKNYGYTF.

This sequence joins TRBV9 and TRBJ1-2; TRBD1 is a possible D gene (6 bases). The CDR3 consists of 14 residues. CDR1 is SGDLS, CDR2 YYNGEE, per germline. Trimming took 4 bases from V and 7 from J, leaving 17 bases between them. Here the CDR3 DNA reads TGTGCCAGCAGCCCCCGTCTGGGGGCCGGTGGCTACACCTTC. This encodes CASSPRLGAGGYTF.

This chain links TRBV18 with TRBJ1-4; tentative D call: TRBD1 (6 bases). Germline CDR1 KGHSH, CDR2 LQKENI. The CDR3 is 16 residues long. Between the trimmed V and J ends, which lost 5 bases and 0 bases, there was a span of 13 bases. Here the CDR3 reads CASSSGQLATNEKLFF. The CDR3 DNA reads TGTGCCAGCTCATCCGGACAGCTTGCAACTAATGAAAAACTGTTTTTT.

In nucleotides, the CDR3 is TGCGCCAGCAGCTTAGCCCTAAATCGGGGCAATGAGCAGTTCTTC. Protein sequence: CASSLALNRGNEQFF. The genes are TRBV5-1 and TRBJ2-1; D perhaps matches TRBD2 (5 bases). Germline V CDR1 and CDR2: SGHRS, YFSETQ. Trimming removed 2 bases at V and 6 bases at J, with 15 bases between. The CDR3 contains 15 residues.

This clone was counted between two and nine times. CDR3 region: CASGLVQGGYTF. For the CDR3, the DNA is TGTGCTAGTGGTTTGGTACAGGGTGGCTACACCTTC. This chain links TRBV12-5 with TRBJ1-2; D is possibly TRBD1 (6 bases). Germline V gives CDR1 LGHNT, CDR2 FRNRAP. The CDR3 is made up of 12 amino acids. V lost 0 bases to trimming and J lost 7 bases, with 6 bases between them. Using reference TRBV12-5 and TRBJ1-2 for the parts outside the CDR3, the full variable domain is DARVTQTPRHKVTEMGQEVTMRCQPILGHNTVFWYRQTMMQGLELLAYFRNRAPLDDSGMPKDRFSAEMPDATLATLKIQPSEPRDSAVYFCASGLVQGGYTFGSGTRLTVV.

This chain joins TRBV28 and TRBJ1-5; TRBD1 matches 8 bases. The germline V gene encodes CDR1 MDHEN and CDR2 SYDVKM. The J segment lost 5 bases and the V segment lost 5 bases, leaving 5 bases of the junction unmatched. This CDR3 region has 14 residues. Here the CDR3 DNA reads TGTGCCAGCAGTGTAACAGGGGGTCATCAGCCCCAGCATTTT. Translation: CASSVTGGHQPQHF. Full variable domain (remainder filled in from reference TRBV28 and TRBJ1-5): DVKVTQSSRYLVKRTGEKVFLECVQDMDHENMFWYRQDPGLGLRLIYFSYDVKMKEKGDIPEGYSVSREKKERFSLILESASTNQTSMYLCASSVTGGHQPQHFGDGTRLSIL.

The chain couples TRBV30 to TRBJ1-3, with D perhaps matching TRBD1 (5 bases). The CDR3 consists of 13 residues. Germline V gives CDR1 GTSNPN, CDR2 SVGIG (reference sequence). V was shortened by 3 bases and J by 4 bases, with 10 bases between the two germline ends. The CDR3 DNA reads TGTGCCTGGAGCAGGGTAGGCGGAAACACCATATATTTT. Its protein is CAWSRVGGNTIYF.

The chain recombines TRBV20-1 with TRBJ1-1; D not resolved. The CDR3 runs to 12 residues. CDR1 and CDR2 from the germline V gene are DFQATT and SNEGSKA (reference sequence). The ends were cut back, 3 bases at V and 1 base at J, with 6 bases in the middle. The CDR3: CSASFKNTEAFF. The DNA for the CDR3 is TGCAGTGCTAGTTTTAAGAACACTGAAGCTTTCTTT.

V and J are TRBV15 and TRBJ2-7; D remains ambiguous. Deletions cut 1 base from V and 5 bases from J, with 9 bases between. Germline V gene sequence: CDR1 LNHNV, CDR2 YYDKDF (reference sequence). This CDR3 comprises 13 residues. The CDR3 reads CATSRVYPDEQYF. CDR3 coding DNA: TGTGCCACCAGCAGAGTATACCCGGACGAGCAGTACTTC.

Written as DNA, the CDR3 is TGCAGCGTTGAAGTACAGGGGGCATCAGATACGCAGTATTTT. Its translation: CSVEVQGASDTQYF. This chain joins TRBV29-1 and TRBJ2-3; 9 bases map to TRBD1. Germline V gene data show CDR1 as SQVTM and CDR2 as ANQGSEA. J gave up 4 bases and V 1 base, and 3 bases lay outside the gene matches. The CDR3 sequence is 14 residues long.

This clone is a singleton in its sample. This chain joins TRBV27 and TRBJ1-1, with a possible D match to TRBD1 (6 bases). Trimming stripped 3 bases from V and 7 bases from J, with 9 bases between. The length of the CDR3 is 12 residues. Germline V gene sequence: CDR1 MNHEY, CDR2 SMNVEV (reference sequence). CDR3 sequence (DNA): TGTGCCAGCAGTTTTTTGGACAGTGAAGCTTTCTTT. Translated: CASSFLDSEAFF.

This clone was seen more than once but under ten times. The CDR3 DNA reads TGTGCCAGCAGCCTAGAAGCGGGAGAAGAGACCCAGTACTTC. Translation gives CASSLEAGEETQYF. This sequence joins TRBV5-6 and TRBJ2-5, with TRBD2 identical over 8 bases. This CDR3 contains 14 residues. Germline lookup yields CDR1 SGHDT and CDR2 YYEEEE. Unmatched junction bases numbered 5, after V lost 4 bases and J lost 3 bases.

Concerning this clone: Distinct nucleotide sequences in the sample also encode this CDR3. This chain uses TRBV7-8 with TRBJ1-2; D not resolved. Trimming cost V 5 bases and J 2 bases, with 12 bases left between them. This CDR3 comprises 14 residues. Germline CDR1 is SGHVS and CDR2 is FQNEAQ. CDR3 sequence (DNA): TGTGCCAGCAGCGGACGGACGGGGAACTATGGCTACACCTTC. This gives the protein CASSGRTGNYGYTF. The variable domain in full, completed from reference TRBV7-8 and TRBJ1-2, reads GAGVSQSPRYKVAKRGQDVALRCDPISGHVSLFWYQQALGQGPEFLTYFQNEAQLDKSGLPSDRFFAERPEGSVSTLKIQRTQQEDSAVYLCASSGRTGNYGYTFGSGTRLTVV.